The clone carrying this TCR beta chain came up once. Its antigen is currently unknown. These data come from a study of T cell responses to AZD1222 COVID-19 vaccine. Produced via immunoSEQ multiplex PCR; TCRdb's table is partial and in-frame only. Among some 150,000 clones listed, around 86% were seen once. Study-level findings and limits: Compared with day 0, the breadth and depth of the Spike-specific TCR repertoire rose significantly after two doses of AZD1222. White British donors predominated, females outnumbered males, and clonal diversity was possibly underestimated. Nearly half of spike-specific TCRs reportedly target unmutated variant regions.

Germline V gene sequence: CDR1 LGHDT, CDR2 YNNKEL (reference sequence). V was trimmed by 2 bases and J by 7 bases, leaving 9 bases between them. The CDR3 covers 13 residues. Specimen: peripheral blood, collected 28 days after the second AZD1222 dose. This TCR derives from an adult who received the AZD1222 COVID-19 vaccine. V and J are TRBV3-1 (or the pseudogene TRBV3-2) and TRBJ1-5, with D uncertain. The CDR3 nucleotides read TGTGCCAGCAGCCAAAGTGGGGAGCAGCCCCAGCATTTT. This gives the protein CASSQSGEQPQHF.